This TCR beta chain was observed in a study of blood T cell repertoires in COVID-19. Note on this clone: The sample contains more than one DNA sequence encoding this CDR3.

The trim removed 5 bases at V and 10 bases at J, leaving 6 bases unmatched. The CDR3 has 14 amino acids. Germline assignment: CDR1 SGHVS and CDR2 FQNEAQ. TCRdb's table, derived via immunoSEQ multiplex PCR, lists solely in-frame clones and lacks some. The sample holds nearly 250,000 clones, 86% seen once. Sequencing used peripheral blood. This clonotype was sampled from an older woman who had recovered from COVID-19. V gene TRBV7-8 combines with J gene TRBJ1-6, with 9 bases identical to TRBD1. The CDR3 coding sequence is TGTGCCAGCAGCCCAGGACAGGGGAGGTCACCCCTCCACTTT. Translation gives CASSPGQGRSPLHF.